The 15 T cell receptor beta chains presented below share a single source sample, sequenced in a study of shared clonotypes between healthy human individuals (dated by TCRdb to the early 2020s). Receptors were amplified or captured by the immunoSEQ multiplex PCR assay. In TCRdb, the immuneACCESS table is reduced to in-frame sequences with V and J assigned. These tables do not hold every clone; where another copy was compared, an unresolved V gene accounts for under half, and the others remain unexplained. Within this sample are hundreds of thousands of clones, with about 78% of them counted one time only. Of the sample, around 1.8% is held by the ten largest clones. Specimen: memory CD4+ T cells sorted from blood. The sample's cell subset or site label is to be understood as: CD45RA-negative fraction. The receptors stem from a woman aged 25 to 39 in good health.

Worth noting for this clone: Other DNA sequences of this sample code for an identical CDR3. The gene calls are TRBV18 and TRBJ1-1; D gene ambiguous. Trimming shortened V by 4 bases and J by 1 base, and 7 bases separated the two germline ends. The CDR3 totals 13 residues. Germline V gene lookup returns CDR1 KGHSH and CDR2 LQKENI. In DNA form, the CDR3 reads TGTGCCAGCTCACGGAGCAAGAACACTGAAGCTTTCTTT. It encodes CASSRSKNTEAFF.

Only one count was recorded for this clone. The germline gene is not matched at one end of the junction; a read error may be the cause. This chain links TRBV6-1 with TRBJ2-7; the D gene is possibly TRBD2 (6 bases). The CDR3 length is 15 residues. Germline V gene sequence: CDR1 MNHNS, CDR2 SASEGT. The CDR3 here is CASSEGVSGSYEQYF. Written as DNA, the CDR3 is TGTGCCAGCAGCGAAGGGGTTAGCGGCTCCTACGAGCAGTACTTC.

The chain combines TRBV28 with TRBJ1-2, with a possible D match to TRBD1 (5 bases). V was trimmed by 3 bases and J by 3 bases, leaving 8 bases between them. The CDR3 consists of 13 residues. The germline gives CDR1 MDHEN, CDR2 SYDVKM. The CDR3 region is CASSFLTDYGYTF. The CDR3 DNA is TGTGCCAGCAGTTTCTTGACAGACTATGGCTACACCTTC.

V is TRBV10-3 and J is TRBJ1-3, with 11 positions matching TRBD1. V was pared by 6 bases and J by 4 bases, with 8 bases of the junction left unmatched. Germline CDR1 ENHRY, CDR2 SYGVKD. CDR3 length equals 16 residues. The CDR3 reads CAIRPGQGAGGNTIYF. CDR3 coding DNA: TGTGCCATCAGACCCGGACAGGGGGCGGGCGGAAACACCATATATTTT.

This chain links TRBV5-1 with TRBJ2-1, with D tentatively TRBD1 (5 bases). The length of the CDR3 is 15 residues. V gave up 4 bases and J gave up 4 bases, with 15 bases separating them. Germline V gives CDR1 SGHRS, CDR2 YFSETQ. CDR3 loop: CASSVDSMGYNEQFF. The CDR3 nucleotides are TGCGCCAGCAGCGTAGACAGTATGGGGTACAATGAGCAGTTCTTC.

The chain couples TRBV6-1 to TRBJ1-1; D may be TRBD1 (6 bases). The ends were cut back, 5 bases at V and 0 bases at J, with 13 bases in the middle. Germline V gene sequence: CDR1 MNHNS, CDR2 SASEGT. The CDR3 contains 15 residues. CDR3 residues: CASSLTGPMNTEAFF. In nucleotides, the CDR3 is TGTGCCAGCAGTCTAACAGGGCCCATGAACACTGAAGCTTTCTTT.

The gene calls are TRBV23-1 and TRBJ2-7; D is possibly TRBD2 (6 bases). TRBV23-1 is reported as an ORF; its role is uncertain. V was cut by 4 bases and J by 2 bases, with 24 bases left in between. The CDR3 has 18 residues. The CDR3 DNA reads TGCGCCAGCAGTCGTTGTCGGGGGAGAGCGGTGTTTGCCTACGAGCAGTACTTC. Its translation: CASSRCRGRAVFAYEQYF.

V is TRBV6-4 and J is TRBJ1-1; 11 bases agree with TRBD1. The germline CDR1 and CDR2 sequences are MRHNA and SNTAGT. The CDR3 contains 14 residues. The J segment lost 0 bases and the V segment lost 9 bases, leaving 3 bases of the junction unmatched. CDR3 DNA: TGTGCCAGTTGGACAGGGGGCCTGAACACTGAAGCTTTCTTT. As protein: CASWTGGLNTEAFF.

The chain couples TRBV7-9 to TRBJ1-2; 8 bases match TRBD1. This CDR3 has 15 residues. Germline trimming cut 4 bases from V and 6 bases from J; bases unmatched to any gene: 10. Germline V gene lookup returns CDR1 SEHNR and CDR2 FQNEAQ (reference sequence). CDR3 in DNA: TGTGCCAGCAGCTCGTTCCAGGGGGCGTCGGATGGCTACACCTTC. It encodes CASSSFQGASDGYTF. The whole variable domain, filled in from reference TRBV7-9 and TRBJ1-2, reads DTGVSQNPRHKITKRGQNVTFRCDPISEHNRLYWYRQTLGQGPEFLTYFQNEAQLEKSRLLSDRFSAERPKGSFSTLEIQRTEQGDSAMYLCASSSFQGASDGYTFGSGTRLTVV.

In its sample, this clone was seen once. J is TRBJ2-2 and V is TRBV11-3; no clear D gene. V dropped 1 base and J dropped 4 bases, with 10 bases sitting between them. The CDR3 totals 15 residues. Germline V gene lookup returns CDR1 SGHNT and CDR2 YENEEA. This chain's CDR3 is CASSLVATPTGELFF. DNA for the CDR3: TGTGCCAGCAGCTTAGTTGCTACCCCCACCGGGGAGCTGTTTTTT.

As concerns this clone: This specimen includes other DNA sequences encoding the same CDR3. V is TRBV7-2 and J is TRBJ2-5; D unclear. The ends were cut back, 1 base at V and 4 bases at J, with 4 bases in the middle. Germline loops: CDR1 SGHTA, CDR2 FQGNSA. The CDR3 totals 12 residues. The CDR3 bases are TGTGCCAGCAGCTTAGGTCGAGAGACCCAGTACTTC. Its protein is CASSLGRETQYF.

The chain combines TRBV11-1 with TRBJ2-7; 11 bases are shared with TRBD2. Per germline, CDR1 SGHAT and CDR2 FQDESV (reference sequence). The CDR3 runs 15 residues. J was trimmed by 2 bases and V by 5 bases; bases with no gene match: 5. CDR3 sequence reads: CASSLGLAETYEQYF. DNA for the CDR3: TGTGCCAGCAGCCTGGGACTAGCGGAAACCTACGAGCAGTACTTC.

CDR3 residues: CASSLLDQETQYF. CDR3 bases: TGCGCCAGCAGCTTGTTAGACCAAGAGACCCAGTACTTC. The chain employs TRBV5-1 and TRBJ2-5; no definite D call. The V end was cut by 1 base, the J end by 0 bases, with 4 bases between. Germline V CDR1 and CDR2: SGHRS, YFSETQ. There are 13 residues in the CDR3.

This chain uses TRBV7-2 with TRBJ2-1; the match to TRBD2 covers 10 bases. The junction had 5 bases not matched to a gene; V was cut back by 2 bases and J by 7 bases. Germline V CDR1 and CDR2: SGHTA, FQGNSA. The CDR3 extends over 15 amino acids. CDR3 nucleotides: TGTGCCAGCAGCTTAAGAACTAGCGGGAAGAATGAGCAGTTCTTC. This translates into CASSLRTSGKNEQFF. The full variable domain, with the rest looked up from reference TRBV7-2 and TRBJ2-1, is GAGVSQSPSNKVTEKGKDVELRCDPISGHTALYWYRQSLGQGLEFLIYFQGNSAPDKSGLPSDRFSAERTGGSVSTLTIQRTQQEDSAVYLCASSLRTSGKNEQFFGPGTRLTVL.

This clone was found many times. The chain combines TRBV7-8 with TRBJ1-2; no clear D gene. CDR3 size: 13 residues. Per germline, CDR1 SGHVS and CDR2 FQNEAQ. Trimming stripped 1 base from V and 4 bases from J, with 7 bases between. CDR3 sequence (DNA): TGTGCCAGCAGCTTAGGGGTTGGCTATGGCTACACCTTC. Its protein is CASSLGVGYGYTF.